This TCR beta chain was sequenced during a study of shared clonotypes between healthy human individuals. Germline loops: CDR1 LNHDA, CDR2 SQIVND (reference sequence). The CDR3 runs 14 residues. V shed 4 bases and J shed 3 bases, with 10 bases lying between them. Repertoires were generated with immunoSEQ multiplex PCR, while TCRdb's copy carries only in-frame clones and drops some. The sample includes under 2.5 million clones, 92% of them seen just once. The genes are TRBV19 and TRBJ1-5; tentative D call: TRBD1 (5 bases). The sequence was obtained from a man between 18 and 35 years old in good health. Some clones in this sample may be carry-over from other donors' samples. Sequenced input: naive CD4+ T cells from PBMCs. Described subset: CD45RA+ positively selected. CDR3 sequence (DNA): TGTGCCAGTAGTACGGGGGACGTCAATCAGCCCCAGCATTTT. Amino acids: CASSTGDVNQPQHF.